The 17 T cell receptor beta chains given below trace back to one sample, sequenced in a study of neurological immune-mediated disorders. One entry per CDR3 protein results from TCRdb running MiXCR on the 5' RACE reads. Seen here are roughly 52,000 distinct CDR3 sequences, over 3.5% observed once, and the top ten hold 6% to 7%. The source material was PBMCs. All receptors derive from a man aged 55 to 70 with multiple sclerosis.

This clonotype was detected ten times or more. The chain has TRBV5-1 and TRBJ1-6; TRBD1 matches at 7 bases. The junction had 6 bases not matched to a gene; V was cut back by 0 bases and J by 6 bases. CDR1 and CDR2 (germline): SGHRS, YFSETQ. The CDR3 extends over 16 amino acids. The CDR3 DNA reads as TGCGCCAGCAGCTTGGCTGGACAGGCGAGTAATTCACCCCTCCACTTT. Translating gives CASSLAGQASNSPLHF.

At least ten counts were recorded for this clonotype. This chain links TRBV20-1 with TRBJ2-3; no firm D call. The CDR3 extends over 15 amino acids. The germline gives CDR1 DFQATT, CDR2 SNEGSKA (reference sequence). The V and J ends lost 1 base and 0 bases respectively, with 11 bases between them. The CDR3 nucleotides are TGCAGTGCTAGAGTGCCGCCGTCAAGCACAGATACGCAGTATTTT. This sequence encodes CSARVPPSSTDTQYF.

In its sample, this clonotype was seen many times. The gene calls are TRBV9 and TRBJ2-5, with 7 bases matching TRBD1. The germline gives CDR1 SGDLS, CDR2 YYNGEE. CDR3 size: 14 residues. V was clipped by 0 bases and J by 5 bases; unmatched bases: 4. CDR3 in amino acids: CASSVEGGRETQYF. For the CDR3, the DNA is TGTGCCAGCAGCGTAGAAGGGGGCCGGGAGACCCAGTACTTC.

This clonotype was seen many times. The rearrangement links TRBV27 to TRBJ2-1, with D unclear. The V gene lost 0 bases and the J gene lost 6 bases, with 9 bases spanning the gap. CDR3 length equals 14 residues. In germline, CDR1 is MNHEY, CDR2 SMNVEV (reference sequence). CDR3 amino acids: CASSLSVAGNEQFF. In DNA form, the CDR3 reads TGTGCCAGCAGTTTATCGGTCGCCGGCAATGAGCAGTTCTTC.

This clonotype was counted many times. CDR3: CSAKLAGGISDTQYF. CDR3 DNA: TGCAGTGCCAAACTAGCGGGGGGTATTTCAGATACGCAGTATTTT. The chain uses TRBV20-1 and TRBJ2-3; 12 positions match TRBD2. The V segment lost 6 bases and the J segment 4 bases; nucleotides outside the gene matches: 8. In germline, CDR1 is DFQATT, CDR2 SNEGSKA (reference sequence). The CDR3 totals 15 residues.

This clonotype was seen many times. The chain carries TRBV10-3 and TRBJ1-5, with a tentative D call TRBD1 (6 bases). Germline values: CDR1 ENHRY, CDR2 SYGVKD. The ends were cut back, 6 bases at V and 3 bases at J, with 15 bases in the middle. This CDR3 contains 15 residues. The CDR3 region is CAISLQGGYNQPQHF. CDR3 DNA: TGTGCCATCAGCTTACAGGGAGGGTACAATCAGCCCCAGCATTTT.

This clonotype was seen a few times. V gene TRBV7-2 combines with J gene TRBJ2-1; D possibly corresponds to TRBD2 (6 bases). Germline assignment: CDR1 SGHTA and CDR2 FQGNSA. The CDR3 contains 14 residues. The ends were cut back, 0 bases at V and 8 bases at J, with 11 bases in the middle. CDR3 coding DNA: TGTGCCAGCAGCTTAGCGTGGGGGGTAGATGAGCAGTTCTTC. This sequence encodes CASSLAWGVDEQFF.

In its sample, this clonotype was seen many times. The CDR3 DNA sequence: TGTGCCAGCAGTGCGACAGTAAACACTGAAGCTTTCTTT. It codes for CASSATVNTEAFF. The chain joins TRBV6-1 to TRBJ1-1; D perhaps matches TRBD1 (5 bases). Between the trimmed V and J ends, which lost 4 bases and 2 bases, there was a span of 8 bases. CDR1 and CDR2 (germline): MNHNS, SASEGT. The CDR3 is 13 residues long.

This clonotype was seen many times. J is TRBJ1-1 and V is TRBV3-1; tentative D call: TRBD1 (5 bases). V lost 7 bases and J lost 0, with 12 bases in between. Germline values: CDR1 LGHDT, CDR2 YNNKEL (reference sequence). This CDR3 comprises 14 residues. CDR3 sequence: CASIGGGVNTEAFF. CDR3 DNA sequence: TGTGCCAGCATCGGAGGAGGGGTGAACACTGAAGCTTTCTTT.

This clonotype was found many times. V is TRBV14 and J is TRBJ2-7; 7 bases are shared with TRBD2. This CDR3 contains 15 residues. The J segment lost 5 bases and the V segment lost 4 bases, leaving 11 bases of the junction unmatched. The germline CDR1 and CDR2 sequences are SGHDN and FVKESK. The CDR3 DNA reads TGTGCCAGCAGCCGAAGAGTCGGGGGGAGGGACGAGCAGTACTTC. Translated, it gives CASSRRVGGRDEQYF.

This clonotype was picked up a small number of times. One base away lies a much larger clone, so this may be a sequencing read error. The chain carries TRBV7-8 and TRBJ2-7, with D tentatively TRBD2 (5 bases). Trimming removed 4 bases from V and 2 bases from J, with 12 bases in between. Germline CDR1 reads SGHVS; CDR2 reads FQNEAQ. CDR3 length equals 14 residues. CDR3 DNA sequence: TGTGCCAGCAGCTCGGGAAAGGGCCCCTACGAGCAGTACTTC. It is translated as CASSSGKGPYEQYF.

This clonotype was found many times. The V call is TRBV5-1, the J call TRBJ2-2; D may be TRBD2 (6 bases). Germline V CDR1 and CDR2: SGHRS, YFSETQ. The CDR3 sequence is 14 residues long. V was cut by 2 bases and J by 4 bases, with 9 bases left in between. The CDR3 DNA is TGCGCCAGCAGCTTTAGCGGAACCACCGGGGAGCTGTTTTTT. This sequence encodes CASSFSGTTGELFF.

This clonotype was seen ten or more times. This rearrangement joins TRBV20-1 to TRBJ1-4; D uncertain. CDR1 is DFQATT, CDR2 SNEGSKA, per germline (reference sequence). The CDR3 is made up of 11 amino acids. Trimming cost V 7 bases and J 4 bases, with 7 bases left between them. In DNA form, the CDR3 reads TGCAGTGGGCAGATTAATGAAAAACTGTTTTTT. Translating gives CSGQINEKLFF.

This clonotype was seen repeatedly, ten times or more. Here the CDR3 reads CASSLLALDTQYF. The CDR3 region has the DNA TGCGCCAGCAGCTTACTAGCTTTGGATACGCAGTATTTT. This sequence joins TRBV5-1 and TRBJ2-3; maybe TRBD2 (6 bases). Trimming shortened V by 2 bases and J by 6 bases, and 10 bases separated the two germline ends. From germline, CDR1 is SGHRS and CDR2 YFSETQ. CDR3 length: 13 amino acids.

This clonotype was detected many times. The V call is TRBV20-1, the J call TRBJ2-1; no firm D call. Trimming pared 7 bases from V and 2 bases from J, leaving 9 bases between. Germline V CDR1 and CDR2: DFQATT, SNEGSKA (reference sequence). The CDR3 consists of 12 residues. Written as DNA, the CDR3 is TGCAGTGAGGCTAGTCCCTACAATGAGCAGTTCTTC. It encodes CSEASPYNEQFF.

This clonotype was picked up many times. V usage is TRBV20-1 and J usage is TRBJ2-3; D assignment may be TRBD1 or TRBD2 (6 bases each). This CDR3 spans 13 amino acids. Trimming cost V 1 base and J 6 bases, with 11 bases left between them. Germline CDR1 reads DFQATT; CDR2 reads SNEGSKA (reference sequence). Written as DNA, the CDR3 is TGCAGTGCTAGAGCGGGGGCAGTTGATACGCAGTATTTT. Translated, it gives CSARAGAVDTQYF.

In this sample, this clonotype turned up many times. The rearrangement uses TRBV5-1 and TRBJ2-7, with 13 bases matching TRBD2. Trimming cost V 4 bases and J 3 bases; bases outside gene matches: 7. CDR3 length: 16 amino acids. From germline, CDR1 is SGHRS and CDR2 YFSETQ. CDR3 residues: CASSDGRTSGGYEQYF. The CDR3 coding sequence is TGCGCCAGCAGCGATGGACGGACTAGCGGGGGCTACGAGCAGTACTTC.